These 27 T cell receptor beta chains came from one sample sequenced in a study of OX40 agonist ivuxolimab in advanced cancers. Only in-frame clones appear in the TCRdb table, and some are missing; sequencing was by immunoSEQ multiplex PCR. The profile shows about 80,000 clones, more than 75% of them singletons. Sequenced material: CD4+ or CD8+ T cells sorted from blood, taken in a trial of the OX40 agonist ivuxolimab. These receptors came from an adult with an advanced solid tumor such as melanoma, head and neck, liver or kidney cancer.

The rearrangement links TRBV7-2 to TRBJ2-5; D uncertain. Germline CDR1 and CDR2: SGHTA and FQGNSA. The CDR3 is 14 amino acids. Trimming cost V 1 base and J 1 base, with 7 bases left between them. The CDR3 DNA reads as TGTGCCAGCAGCTTAGGAGGAGCCCAAGAGACCCAGTACTTC. Amino acids: CASSLGGAQETQYF.

V usage is TRBV7-9 and J usage is TRBJ1-5; a possible D gene is TRBD1 (6 bases). Trimming shortened V by 5 bases and J by 7 bases, and 15 bases separated the two germline ends. From germline, CDR1 is SEHNR and CDR2 FQNEAQ (reference sequence). The CDR3 totals 14 residues. The CDR3 DNA is TGTGCCAGCAGCGATGGGATCAGGGGCCAGCCCCAGCATTTT. Its protein product is CASSDGIRGQPQHF.

The chain uses TRBV2 and TRBJ2-7, with D unclear. CDR1 and CDR2 (germline): SNHLY, FYNNEI. V was pared by 2 bases and J by 2 bases, with 4 bases between. This CDR3 contains 12 residues. CDR3 in amino acids: CASSETAYEQYV. CDR3 coding DNA: TGTGCCAGCAGTGAAACCGCCTACGAGCAGTACGTC.

This clone appeared a few times. The rearrangement uses TRBV30 and TRBJ2-7; TRBD2 aligns across 15 bases. The CDR3 is made up of 15 amino acids. The V and J ends lost 3 bases and 5 bases, in that order; junction bases with no gene match: 5. Germline assignment: CDR1 GTSNPN and CDR2 SVGIG (reference sequence). The CDR3 protein is CAWRGLAGGRDEQYV. The DNA of the CDR3 is TGTGCCTGGAGAGGACTAGCGGGGGGGCGGGACGAGCAGTACGTC.

The J gene is TRBJ2-7, the V gene TRBV5-4; D call uncertain. Trimming shortened V by 0 bases and J by 3 bases, and 7 bases separated the two germline ends. The CDR3 totals 13 residues. From germline, CDR1 is SGHNT and CDR2 YYREEE (reference sequence). This chain's CDR3 is CASSLGQNYEQYF. The CDR3 nucleotides read TGTGCCAGCAGCTTGGGCCAAAACTACGAGCAGTACTTC.

The genes are TRBV7-8 and TRBJ1-1; D unresolved. The CDR3 totals 15 residues. Trimming removed 1 base at V and 2 bases at J, with 11 bases between. Germline V gene lookup returns CDR1 SGHVS and CDR2 FQNEAQ. The chain's CDR3 is CASSLVVQRNTEAFF. CDR3 bases: TGTGCCAGCAGCTTAGTGGTCCAGAGAAACACTGAAGCTTTCTTT.

The chain recombines TRBV19 with TRBJ2-5; 8 bases line up with TRBD1. With V trimmed by 3 bases and J by 4 bases, 1 base remained unmatched. The CDR3 consists of 13 residues. Germline lookup yields CDR1 LNHDA and CDR2 SQIVND (reference sequence). CDR3 protein: CASSIGQGETQYF. The CDR3 DNA follows: TGTGCCAGTAGTATCGGACAGGGAGAGACCCAGTACTTC.

The V gene is TRBV29-1, the J gene TRBJ1-1; D is undetermined. The CDR3 totals 12 residues. The germline CDR1 and CDR2 sequences are SQVTM and ANQGSEA. V gave up 4 bases and J gave up 5 bases, with 11 bases separating them. The CDR3 region is CSVGAGGTEAFF. CDR3 bases: TGCAGCGTTGGGGCAGGAGGGACTGAAGCTTTCTTT.

The V and J genes are TRBV6-1 and TRBJ1-5; D gene uncertain. V lost 8 bases, J lost 0 bases, and 11 bases lay in between. Germline V gene sequence: CDR1 MNHNS, CDR2 SASEGT. CDR3 size: 14 residues. CDR3 in DNA: TGTGCCAGCGCGGGCGGAATTAGCAATCAGCCCCAGCATTTT. It specifies CASAGGISNQPQHF.

J is TRBJ1-2 and V is TRBV6-6, with unresolved D. The length of the CDR3 is 12 residues. CDR1 and CDR2 from the germline V gene are MNHNY and SVGAGI (reference sequence). Deletions cut 11 bases from V and 4 bases from J, with 14 bases between. CDR3 region: CAAQSESYGYTF. The CDR3 coding sequence is TGTGCCGCCCAGTCGGAGTCCTATGGCTACACCTTC.

This clone was counted once. The chain uses TRBV9 and TRBJ1-1; D not certain. The CDR3 totals 15 residues. From germline, CDR1 is SGDLS and CDR2 YYNGEE. The V end was cut by 0 bases, the J end by 1 base, with 10 bases between. The chain's CDR3 is CASSVDLRGNTEAFF. The CDR3 region has the DNA TGTGCCAGCAGCGTAGACCTACGGGGGAACACTGAAGCTTTCTTT.

The CDR3 loop is CSVPGQALYGYTF. The CDR3 nucleotides are TGCAGCGTGCCAGGACAGGCACTCTATGGCTACACCTTC. The rearrangement uses TRBV29-1 and TRBJ1-2; 7 bases align to TRBD1. There are 13 residues in the CDR3. The trim removed 6 bases at V and 4 bases at J, leaving 8 bases unmatched. CDR1 is SQVTM, CDR2 ANQGSEA, per germline.

The J gene is TRBJ1-5, the V gene TRBV5-1; D remains unclear. Per the germline V gene, CDR1 is SGHRS and CDR2 is YFSETQ. The CDR3 contains 15 residues. V lost 0 bases and J 0 bases, leaving 7 bases between the germline ends. The CDR3 coding sequence is TGCGCCAGCAGCTTGGGTACTAATAGCAATCAGCCCCAGCATTTT. It encodes CASSLGTNSNQPQHF.

The V and J genes are TRBV5-1 and TRBJ1-5; D ambiguous. The length of the CDR3 is 13 residues. The ends were cut back, 1 base at V and 3 bases at J, with 5 bases in the middle. Germline assignment: CDR1 SGHRS and CDR2 YFSETQ. The CDR3 sequence: CASSLMINQPQHF. The CDR3 bases are TGCGCCAGCAGCTTGATGATCAATCAGCCCCAGCATTTT.

J is TRBJ2-1 and V is TRBV2; D is ambiguous. The CDR3 loop spans 10 amino acids. Trimming pared 8 bases from V and 7 bases from J, leaving 6 bases between. Per germline, CDR1 SNHLY and CDR2 FYNNEI. The CDR3 DNA reads as TGTGCCAGCCAAAGGAATGAGCAGTTCTTC. Its translation: CASQRNEQFF.

This chain connects TRBV11-2 to TRBJ1-5, with D unclear. This CDR3 comprises 12 residues. The germline V gene has CDR1 SGHAT and CDR2 FQNNGV. Trimming left V 1 base short and J 6 bases short, with 4 bases between. Here the CDR3 DNA reads TGTGCCAGCAGCTTAGCGGGTCAGCCCCAGCATTTT. This sequence encodes CASSLAGQPQHF.

The rearrangement uses TRBV2 and TRBJ2-6; the D gene could be TRBD1 or TRBD2 (5 bases each). The germline V gene encodes CDR1 SNHLY and CDR2 FYNNEI. The CDR3 length is 13 residues. V gave up 6 bases and J gave up 4 bases, with 7 bases separating them. In nucleotides, the CDR3 is TGTGCCAGCAGGAGGGACGGGGCCAACGTCCTGACTTTC. Encoded protein: CASRRDGANVLTF.

The chain carries TRBV7-2 and TRBJ2-5; 7 bases agree with TRBD1. The V segment lost 5 bases and the J segment 7 bases; nucleotides outside the gene matches: 10. The CDR3 length is 14 residues. CDR1 is SGHTA, CDR2 FQGNSA, per germline. The DNA for the CDR3 is TGTGCCAGCAGCAAAAGACAGGGTGGAATGACCCAGTACTTC. It specifies CASSKRQGGMTQYF.

This clone was found once. The V gene is TRBV12-5, the J gene TRBJ2-2; 7 nucleotides line up with TRBD1. This CDR3 region has 15 residues. The ends lost 3 bases at V and 3 bases at J; junction bases unmatched: 4. Germline CDR1 reads LGHNT; CDR2 reads FRNRAP. Here the CDR3 reads CASGFRQGDTGELFF. CDR3 DNA: TGTGCTAGTGGTTTCCGGCAGGGGGACACCGGGGAGCTGTTTTTT.

The rearrangement uses TRBV27 and TRBJ2-1; D is perhaps TRBD1 or TRBD2 (5 bases each). V was trimmed by 6 bases and J by 4 bases, leaving 10 bases between them. This CDR3 region has 13 residues. Germline loops: CDR1 MNHEY, CDR2 SMNVEV (reference sequence). The CDR3 loop reads CASRSWGYNEQFF. For the CDR3, the DNA is TGTGCCAGCAGGTCGTGGGGGTACAATGAGCAGTTCTTC.

This rearrangement joins TRBV5-4 to TRBJ2-5; D is undetermined. The CDR3 is 15 amino acids. The V and J ends lost 0 bases and 0 bases respectively, with 9 bases between them. Germline-derived CDR1 and CDR2 are SGHNT and YYREEE (reference sequence). The CDR3, as DNA: TGTGCCAGCAGCTTGGTGGGAACCTACCAAGAGACCCAGTACTTC. Encoded protein: CASSLVGTYQETQYF.

This chain links TRBV18 with TRBJ2-1; 9 bases map to TRBD2. The CDR3 runs to 14 residues. Per germline, CDR1 KGHSH and CDR2 LQKENI. The V and J ends lost 5 bases and 5 bases, in that order; junction bases with no gene match: 4. The DNA of the CDR3 is TGTGCCAGCTCAGGGCTAGCGGGGAACAATGAGCAGTTCTTC. Protein product: CASSGLAGNNEQFF.

This clone appeared a single time. The chain uses TRBV9 and TRBJ2-2; 10 bases are shared with TRBD2. The CDR3 runs to 16 residues. The ends lost 4 bases at V and 1 base at J; junction bases unmatched: 4. CDR1 and CDR2 from the germline V gene are SGDLS and YYNGEE. The CDR3 is CASSPRTSGNTGELFF. CDR3 bases: TGTGCCAGCAGCCCCCGGACTAGCGGGAACACCGGGGAGCTGTTTTTT.

In its sample, this clone was seen once. V usage is TRBV7-9 and J usage is TRBJ1-5, with D perhaps matching TRBD1 (6 bases). CDR3 length: 15 residues. Germline V CDR1 and CDR2: SEHNR, FQNEAQ (reference sequence). Trimming left V 1 base short and J 4 bases short, with 11 bases between. Here the CDR3 DNA reads TGTGCCAGCAGCTTAGGGGACATTGCTAATCAGCCCCAGCATTTT. Protein sequence: CASSLGDIANQPQHF.

The chain employs TRBV7-8 and TRBJ1-5; 7 nucleotides agree with TRBD1. The trim removed 5 bases at V and 1 base at J, leaving 8 bases unmatched. This CDR3 comprises 16 residues. Germline values: CDR1 SGHVS, CDR2 FQNEAQ. CDR3 DNA sequence: TGTGCCAGCAGCAAAGGGCAGGGGGGAAGCAATCAGCCCCAGCATTTT. It codes for CASSKGQGGSNQPQHF.

V is TRBV19 and J is TRBJ2-1; TRBD2 aligns across 8 bases. The CDR3 is made up of 16 amino acids. Per germline, CDR1 LNHDA and CDR2 SQIVND (reference sequence). Trimming removed 1 base from V and 6 bases from J; junction bases left unmatched: 8. DNA for the CDR3: TGTGCCAGTAGTATAGCCGGGAGGGAGTGGGCCAATGAGCAGTTCTTC. Amino acid sequence: CASSIAGREWANEQFF.

The gene calls are TRBV30 and TRBJ1-2; D ambiguous. Between the trimmed V and J ends, which lost 0 bases and 7 bases, there was a span of 12 bases. This CDR3 region has 13 residues. In germline, CDR1 is GTSNPN, CDR2 SVGIG (reference sequence). The CDR3 DNA follows: TGTGCCTGGAGTGTAAAAGGGAAAGCTGGCTACACCTTC. Translating it yields CAWSVKGKAGYTF. The complete variable domain, with remaining parts taken from reference TRBV30 and TRBJ1-2, reads SQTIHQWPATLVQPVGSPLSLECTVEGTSNPNLYWYRQAAGRGLQLLFYSVGIGQISSEVPQNLSASRPQDRQFILSSKKLLLSDSGFYLCAWSVKGKAGYTFGSGTRLTVV.